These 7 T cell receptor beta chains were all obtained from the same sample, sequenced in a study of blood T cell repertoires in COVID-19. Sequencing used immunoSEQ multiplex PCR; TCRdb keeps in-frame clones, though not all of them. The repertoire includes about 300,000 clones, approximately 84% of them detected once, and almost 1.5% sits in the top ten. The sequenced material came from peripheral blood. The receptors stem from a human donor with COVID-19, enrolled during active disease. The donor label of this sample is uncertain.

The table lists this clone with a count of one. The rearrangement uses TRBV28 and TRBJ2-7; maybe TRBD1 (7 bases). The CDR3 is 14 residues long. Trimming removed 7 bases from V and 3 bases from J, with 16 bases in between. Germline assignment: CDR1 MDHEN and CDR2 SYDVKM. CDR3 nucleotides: TGTGCCAGCAATGGGGGGACAGACTTCTACGAGCAGTACTTC. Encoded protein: CASNGGTDFYEQYF.

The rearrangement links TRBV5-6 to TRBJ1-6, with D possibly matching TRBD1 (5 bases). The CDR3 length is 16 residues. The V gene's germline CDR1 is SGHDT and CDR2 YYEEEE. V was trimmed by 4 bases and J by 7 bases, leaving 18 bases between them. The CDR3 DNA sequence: TGTGCCAGCAGCACGAGTGGGGCAGGGTGGAATTCACCCCTCCACTTT. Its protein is CASSTSGAGWNSPLHF.

The CDR3 sequence is CASSPRQGAVTEAFF. CDR3 DNA sequence: TGTGCCAGCAGCCCAAGACAGGGGGCGGTCACTGAAGCTTTCTTT. The chain has TRBV9 and TRBJ1-1; 10 nucleotides align to TRBD1. After removal of 4 bases from V and 4 bases from J, the junction contained 7 bases not matched to a gene. The CDR3 extends over 15 amino acids. CDR1 is SGDLS, CDR2 YYNGEE, per germline.

This CDR3 reads CASSVGGQETDTQYF. CDR3 coding DNA: TGTGCCAGCAGCGTAGGGGGACAGGAGACAGATACGCAGTATTTT. The chain joins TRBV9 to TRBJ2-3, with 8 positions matching TRBD1. After removal of 0 bases from V and 3 bases from J, the junction contained 3 bases not matched to a gene. This CDR3 has 15 residues. CDR1 and CDR2 (germline): SGDLS, YYNGEE.

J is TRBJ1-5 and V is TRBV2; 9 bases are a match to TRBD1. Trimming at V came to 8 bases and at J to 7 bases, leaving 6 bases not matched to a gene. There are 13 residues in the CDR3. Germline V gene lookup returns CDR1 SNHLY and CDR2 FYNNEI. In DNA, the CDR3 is TGTGCCAGCGGGGACAGGGCGGGGCAGCCCCAGCATTTT. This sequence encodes CASGDRAGQPQHF.

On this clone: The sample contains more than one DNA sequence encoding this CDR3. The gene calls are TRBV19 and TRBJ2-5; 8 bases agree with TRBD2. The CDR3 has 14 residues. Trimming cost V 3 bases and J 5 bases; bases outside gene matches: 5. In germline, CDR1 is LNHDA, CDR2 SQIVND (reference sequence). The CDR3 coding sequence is TGTGCCAGTAGTATCAGCGGGAGTTGGGAGACCCAGTACTTC. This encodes CASSISGSWETQYF.

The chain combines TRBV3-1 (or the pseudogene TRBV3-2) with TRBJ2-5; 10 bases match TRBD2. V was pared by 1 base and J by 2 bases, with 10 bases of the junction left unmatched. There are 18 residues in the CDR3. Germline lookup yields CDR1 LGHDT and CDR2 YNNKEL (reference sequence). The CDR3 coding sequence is TGTGCCAGCAGCCAAGGGAGCGGGAGGGCCCGAGTTCAAGAGACCCAGTACTTC. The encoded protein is CASSQGSGRARVQETQYF.